The source of this TCR beta chain is a study of blood T cell repertoires in COVID-19 (dated by TCRdb to the early 2020s). In terms of the full investigation: Samples covering the acute and convalescent phases of COVID-19 were provided by collaborators in the United States, Italy and Spain. The prospective study material was composed of cDNA or gDNA derived from T cells, B-cell-depleted T cells, or PBMCs. Subjects who had been exposed to COVID-19, were actively infected with it, or had recovered from it provided the deeply sampled blood TCRbeta repertoires that made up the dataset. A freely available public database, intended as a resource for researchers studying the immune response to SARS-CoV-2, is where the repertoires were released. The samples were drawn from the first 160 participants of the ongoing ImmuneRACE study and from 1,254 subjects provided by 6 global collaborators. Nearly every sample came with metadata listing a de-identified subject ID, COVID-19 status, age in years and sex. Where available, HLA class I and class II types were taken from metadata supplied by the sample provider and were not determined by assay-based typing.

Trimming takes 4 bases from V and 4 bases from J, and the germline ends sit 16 bases apart. Looking up the germline V gene (reference sequence) yields CDR1 GTSNPN and CDR2 SVGIG. Inclusive of the bounding cysteine and phenylalanine, the CDR3 is 14 residues long. Only CDR3 DNA is held: 42 bases, read in frame from base 1. The immunoSEQ Assay, a bias-controlled multiplex PCR, was used to amplify TCRbeta CDR3 regions from genomic DNA. On the study's bioinformatics: Nucleated cell counts per sample were estimated from amplification of reference gene primers within the assay. To quantify the absolute abundance of each unique TCRbeta CDR3 rearrangement, sequence reads were collapsed and filtered. Productive Simpson clonality was computed per sample as the square root of Simpson's diversity index over productive rearrangements. Not all clones reach the TCRdb copy of this immuneACCESS table, which keeps in-frame sequences only. Checked studies attribute under half of the gap to unresolved V genes and leave the rest unexplained. V and J calls and clone size are as listed in that table; D and trimming were resolved from the DNA. The sample table shows around 330,000 clones, and about 89% are seen once. The ten largest clones add up to over 8% of the sample.

With respect to this clone: Its antigen is unknown. No qualities accompany the bases; no much larger clone lies one base away.

The paper as a whole reports these results and caveats: How much clinical and demographic metadata was included differed by source and by participant, and the metadata was provided uncurated.

Participants in the prospective study were enrolled through a virtual design, were aged roughly 18 to 95 years, and lived in 24 United States geographic areas. In the prospective study, cohorts were assigned on the basis of participant-reported clinical history obtained from a screening survey and a study questionnaire. For ImmuneRACE Cohort 3, a participant was defined as recovered based on two consecutive negative NP/OP PCR tests, clearance by a healthcare professional, or resolution of symptoms. Each participant in the prospective study had whole blood, serum and a nasopharyngeal or oropharyngeal swab collected by mobile phlebotomists. Participants in the prospective study had the option to provide additional blood draws and questionnaires over a roughly two-month period. Before DNA extraction, prospective study blood samples were shipped either frozen or at room temperature.

This TCR came from a woman in her thirties or forties who had recovered from COVID-19. The rearranged chain carries TRBV30 and TRBJ1-1; no D gene can be assigned with confidence. The sequenced material came from PBMCs or T cells enriched from blood (not recorded which). CDR3 protein: CAWTQARAGTEAFF. The nucleotide sequence is TGTGCCTGGACCCAAGCGAGGGCCGGCACTGAAGCTTTCTTT.